The present entry profiles one T cell receptor beta chain with its context. What it recognizes is unknown. Naive CD4+ cells were sorted as CD4+CD8-CD45RO-CD45RA+; naive CD8+ as CD8+CD4-CD45RA+CD27bright. The data stem from a study of healthy donors' naive CD4 and CD8 T cells. Study results and caveats: Positive CDR3 charge linked to CD4+ cells, negative to CD8+ cells.

The CDR3 sequence is 13 residues long. J lost 7 bases, V lost 6 bases, and 7 bases had no gene match. Each TCR library used around 500 ng of total RNA and a linear amplification protocol. TCRdb called the reads again in MiXCR, with one record for every CDR3 protein. The sample carries approximately 180,000 distinct CDR3 sequences, 65% to 80% recorded once. The specimen sequenced was naive CD4+ and CD8+ T cells sorted from blood, pooled from several donors. The receptor was isolated from a pool of human donors in good health; the sample pools cells from several healthy donors. V usage is TRBV12-3 or TRBV12-4 and J usage is TRBJ2-5; 8 bases are shared with TRBD1. The CDR3 DNA follows: TGTGCCAGCAGCCAACTCCAGGGGGCGACCCAGTACTTC. Its translation is CASSQLQGATQYF.